This T cell receptor beta chain was sequenced in a study of shared clonotypes between healthy human individuals. About the research overall: CD4 naive and CD4 memory each took three plates per donor, while CD8 naive took two and CD8 memory one.

Sequencing was at deep level. Repertoires were generated with immunoSEQ multiplex PCR, while TCRdb's copy carries only in-frame clones and drops some. This table has millions of clones, roughly 91% appearing once. Study findings and constraints: Roughly 5% of naive CD4 clonotypes were common to four donors.

Germline-derived CDR1 and CDR2 are SEHNR and FQNEAQ (reference sequence). The CDR3 runs to 15 residues. The V end was cut by 1 base, the J end by 0 bases, with 9 bases between. Regarding this clone: Its antigen is unidentified.

CD45RO negativity and positive selection for CCR7 defined naive CD8 cells, a population that excluded terminally differentiated effector memory CD45RA+ cells. The chain combines TRBV7-9 with TRBJ1-2; D is undetermined. The sample consisted of naive CD8+ T cells from PBMCs. The source is a man aged 18-30 years in good health. Some clones in this sample may be carry-over from other donors' samples. The DNA for the CDR3 is TGTGCCAGCAGCTTAGAATGGGCGCCTAACTATGGCTACACCTTC. Translating it yields CASSLEWAPNYGYTF.